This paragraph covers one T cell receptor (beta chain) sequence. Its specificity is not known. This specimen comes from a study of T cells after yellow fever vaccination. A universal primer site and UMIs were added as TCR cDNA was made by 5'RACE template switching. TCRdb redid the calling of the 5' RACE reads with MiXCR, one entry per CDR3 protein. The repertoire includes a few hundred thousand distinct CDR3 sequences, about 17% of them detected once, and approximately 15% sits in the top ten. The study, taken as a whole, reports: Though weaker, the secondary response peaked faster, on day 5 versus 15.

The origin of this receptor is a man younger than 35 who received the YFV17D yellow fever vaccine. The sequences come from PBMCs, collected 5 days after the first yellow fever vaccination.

DNA of the CDR3: TGCGCCAGCAGCTTGCAACGCGGGGGGGATTACAATGAGCAGTTCTTC. Protein product: CASSLQRGGDYNEQFF. The chain uses TRBV5-1 and TRBJ2-1, with TRBD2 matching 9 bases. CDR3 length equals 16 residues. Trimming took 1 base from V and 4 from J; bases not matched to a gene: 6. Germline values: CDR1 SGHRS, CDR2 YFSETQ.